The sequence of this T cell receptor (beta chain) was determined in a study of beta chain features in type 1 diabetes. Across the whole study: Examined across all samples were about 110,000,000 sorted cells. Findings and caveats of the study: Naive, central memory and Treg TCRB repertoires appeared more alike in patients than in healthy donors. Patients with Type 1 diabetes showed moderately but significantly shorter TCRB CDR3s in all four CD4+ subsets.

A remark on this clone: Antigen unknown.

Sorted populations were all over 95% pure. cDNA synthesis used the whole RNA isolate, giving expressed TCRB sequences. Profiled with immunoSEQ multiplex PCR; TCRdb holds only in-frame clones, not every one. The sample has about 650,000 clones, 9.5% to 15% seen once. The material sequenced was naive CD4+ T cells from blood. This sequence originates from a young man with type 1 diabetes.

The CDR3 bases are TGTGCCAGCGACTCCCGTGGGGGGAACACCGGGGAGCTGTTTTTT. It specifies CASDSRGGNTGELFF. This rearrangement joins TRBV7-9 to TRBJ2-2; D tentatively reads TRBD1 or TRBD2 (5 bases each). The CDR3 length is 15 residues. In germline, CDR1 is SEHNR, CDR2 FQNEAQ (reference sequence). The ends were cut back, 8 bases at V and 1 base at J, with 14 bases in the middle.